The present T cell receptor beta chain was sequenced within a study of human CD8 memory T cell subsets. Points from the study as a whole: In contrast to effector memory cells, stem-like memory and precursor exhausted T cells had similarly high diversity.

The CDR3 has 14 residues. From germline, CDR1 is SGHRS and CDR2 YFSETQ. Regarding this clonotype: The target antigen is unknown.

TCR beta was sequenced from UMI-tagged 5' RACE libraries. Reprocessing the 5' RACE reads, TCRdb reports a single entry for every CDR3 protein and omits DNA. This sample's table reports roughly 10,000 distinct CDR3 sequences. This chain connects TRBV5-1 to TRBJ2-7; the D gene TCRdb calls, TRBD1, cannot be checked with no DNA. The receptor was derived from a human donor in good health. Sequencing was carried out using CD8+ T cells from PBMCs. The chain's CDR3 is CASSSYGTDYEQYF.